A selection of T cell receptor beta chains follows, all from one sample in a study of shared clonotypes between healthy human individuals. The repertoire was sequenced with immunoSEQ multiplex PCR; TCRdb's copy has only in-frame clones and lacks some. The sample includes 1,400,000 or so clones, about 98.5% of them seen just once. The material sequenced was naive CD4+ T cells sorted from blood. Source of these receptors: a man aged 25-45 years in good health. Each CDR3 is given without its conserved first and last residue. D genes are given only for firm matches.

J gene: TRBJ2-5
D gene: TRBD1
V gene: TRBV7-2
CDR3 protein: ASSLGDRYTETQY

J gene: TRBJ2-7
D gene: NA
V gene: TRBV5-1
CDR3 protein: ASSPRGDRPYEQY

J gene: TRBJ2-1
D gene: NA
V gene: TRBV7-2
CDR3 protein: ASRPGGGPAAYTYNEQF

J gene: TRBJ1-2
D gene: NA
V gene: TRBV14
CDR3 protein: ASSQTGYLAGYT

J gene: TRBJ1-2
D gene: NA
V gene: TRBV19
CDR3 protein: ASEYNYGYT

J gene: TRBJ2-2
D gene: TRBD2
V gene: TRBV5-4
CDR3 protein: ASSPDLIAGGRGEELF

J gene: TRBJ1-2
D gene: NA
V gene: TRBV28
CDR3 protein: ASSLWIPRGRELYGYT

J gene: TRBJ2-7
D gene: NA
V gene: TRBV25-1
CDR3 protein: ASSAYYEQY

J gene: TRBJ2-2
D gene: NA
V gene: TRBV15
CDR3 protein: ATSRVTGANTGELF

J gene: TRBJ1-5
D gene: NA
V gene: TRBV30
CDR3 protein: AWGHQGPQPQH